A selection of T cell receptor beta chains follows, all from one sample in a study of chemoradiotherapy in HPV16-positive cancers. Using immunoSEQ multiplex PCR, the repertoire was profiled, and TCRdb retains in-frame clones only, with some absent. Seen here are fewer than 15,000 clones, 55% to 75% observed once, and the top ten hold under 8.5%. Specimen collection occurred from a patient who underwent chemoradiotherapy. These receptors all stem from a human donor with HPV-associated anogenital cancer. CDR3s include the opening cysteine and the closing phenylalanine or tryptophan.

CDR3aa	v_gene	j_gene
CASSHDRASSYEQYF	TRBV27	TRBJ2-7
CASSFRQYGYTF	TRBV28	TRBJ1-2
CASRREGTSGRITYNEQFF	TRBV7-9	TRBJ2-1
CASSRTPGSGANVLTF	TRBV27	TRBJ2-6
CASSSYFRGDEQFF	TRBV7-2	TRBJ2-1
CASSKASPGQQGAPNSPLHF	TRBV21-1	TRBJ1-6
CASSLPTSGRAMETQYF	TRBV7-9	TRBJ2-5
CAISVGVGTEGYTF	TRBV10-3	TRBJ1-2
CASSRGTEQETQYF	TRBV5-4	TRBJ2-5
CASSTGQGNEKLFF	TRBV5-1	TRBJ1-4
CASSDASSGHNEQFF	TRBV6-4	TRBJ2-1
CASSHSLGTNEQYF	TRBV14	TRBJ2-7
CASSRAGRGVSEQFF	TRBV19	TRBJ2-1
CASSSFSGTSDQNIQYF	TRBV19	TRBJ2-4
CASSGYEQYF	TRBV2	TRBJ2-7
CASSPPSGRGTNEQFF	TRBV18	TRBJ2-1
CASSQTEGGYTEAFF	TRBV4-3	TRBJ1-1
CASSEAVRVWGQPQHF	TRBV2	TRBJ1-5
CASSSLTSGYEQYF	TRBV6-5	TRBJ2-7
CASSDYTGLETQYF	TRBV11-2	TRBJ2-5
CASSIDSGKNIQYF	TRBV19	TRBJ2-4
CASSFYGGGTEAFF	TRBV5-1	TRBJ1-1
CASSQDVGGYTF	TRBV4-1	TRBJ1-2
CASSHTSGRPHEQYF	TRBV4-3	TRBJ2-7
CASSGNRVDTGELFF	TRBV6-1	TRBJ2-2
CASCKKGQGGEKLFF	TRBV21-1	TRBJ1-4
CASSEVDYNEQFF	TRBV6-1	TRBJ2-1
CASTWGNTGELFF	TRBV4-1	TRBJ2-2
CASSDSSESSTDTQYF	TRBV6-4	TRBJ2-3
CASSTGTSGSNEQFF	TRBV6-4	TRBJ2-1
CASVDTTEAQPQHF	TRBV28	TRBJ1-5
CASSLSPTLQGYEQYF	TRBV27	TRBJ2-7
CSVEAGRRLSYNEQFF	TRBV29-1	TRBJ2-1
CASSIGGSDYEQYF	TRBV19	TRBJ2-7
CASNLVQGASPLHF	TRBV2	TRBJ1-6
CASSEEALNTGELFF	TRBV2	TRBJ2-2